This is a list of T cell receptor beta chains from one sample in a study of cytomegalovirus exposure and HLA in healthy donors. Measured with immunoSEQ multiplex PCR; TCRdb has only the in-frame clones, and not every one. The sample lists some 170,000 clones, approximately 70% occurring once. Input material: PBMCs. The origin of the receptors is a human donor in good health. Each CDR3 is given with its conserved first and last residue. The D gene is left open where the match is weak. The size of a clone is reported for some rows only, either as once, few or many, or as a class for expanded clones.

V: TRBV6-1; J: TRBJ1-2; size: NA; length: 14; D: NA; CDR3: CASSESWMGRGYTF; DNA: TGTGCCAGCAGTGAATCTTGGATGGGGCGAGGCTACACCTTC
V: TRBV6-5; J: TRBJ1-2; size: NA; length: 13; D: NA; CDR3: CASSRTPTYGYTF; DNA: TGTGCCAGCAGTCGGACACCGACCTATGGCTACACCTTC
V: TRBV2; J: TRBJ1-1; size: NA; length: 14; D: TRBD1; CDR3: CASSEDRPERGAFF; DNA: TGTGCCAGCAGTGAGGACAGGCCCGAAAGAGGGGCTTTCTTT
V: TRBV5-1; J: TRBJ2-7; size: few; length: 15; D: NA; CDR3: CASSLSPTSSYEQYF; DNA: TGCGCCAGCAGCTTGAGCCCTACGAGCTCCTACGAGCAGTACTTC
V: TRBV4-2; J: TRBJ2-1; size: once; length: 20; D: TRBD2; CDR3: CASSQDPPRSSGGAVDEQFF; DNA: TGTGCCAGCAGCCAAGATCCCCCTCGTTCTAGCGGGGGGGCAGTGGATGAGCAGTTCTTC
V: TRBV19; J: TRBJ2-3; size: NA; length: 16; D: TRBD2; CDR3: CASSIEAGGNTDTQYF; DNA: TGTGCCAGTAGTATTGAAGCGGGGGGTAACACAGATACGCAGTATTTT
V: TRBV7-9; J: TRBJ2-1; size: NA; length: 15; D: TRBD2; CDR3: CASSSPGLAGNEQFF; DNA: TGTGCCAGCAGCTCGCCGGGACTAGCGGGCAATGAGCAGTTCTTC
V: TRBV5-4; J: TRBJ1-5; size: few; length: 14; D: NA; CDR3: CASSLDGGSQPQHF; DNA: TGTGCCAGCAGCTTGGATGGGGGGTCCCAGCCCCAGCATTTT
V: TRBV9; J: TRBJ2-7; size: NA; length: 14; D: TRBD1; CDR3: CASSVGTGDYEQYF; DNA: TGTGCCAGCAGCGTAGGGACAGGAGACTACGAGCAGTACTTC
V: TRBV5-1; J: TRBJ1-1; size: NA; length: 17; D: TRBD1; CDR3: CASSLAGGQGKGTEAFF; DNA: TGCGCCAGCAGCTTGGCCGGGGGACAGGGGAAGGGCACTGAAGCTTTCTTT
V: TRBV29-1; J: TRBJ1-1; size: NA; length: 12; D: TRBD1; CDR3: CSVLRGQLEAFF; DNA: TGCAGCGTTCTCAGGGGACAGCTAGAAGCTTTCTTT
V: TRBV5-6; J: TRBJ1-1; size: NA; length: 14; D: NA; CDR3: CASSLAPGNTEAFF; DNA: TGTGCCAGCAGCTTGGCCCCAGGGAACACTGAAGCTTTCTTT
V: TRBV27; J: TRBJ2-2; size: NA; length: 15; D: TRBD2; CDR3: CASSLSGGAPGELFF; DNA: TGTGCCAGCAGTTTGAGCGGGGGGGCCCCCGGGGAGCTGTTTTTT
V: TRBV7-6; J: TRBJ2-2; size: NA; length: 19; D: TRBD2; CDR3: CASSLAIPLAGGRTGELFF; DNA: TGTGCCAGCAGCTTAGCCATCCCACTAGCGGGGGGGCGAACCGGGGAGCTGTTTTTT
V: TRBV19; J: TRBJ1-5; size: NA; length: 13; D: NA; CDR3: CASSIGGGQPQHF; DNA: TGTGCCAGTAGTATAGGGGGGGGACAGCCCCAGCATTTT
V: TRBV4-1; J: TRBJ1-1; size: once; length: 17; D: NA; CDR3: CASSQETANPGNTEAFF; DNA: TGCGCCAGCAGCCAAGAGACGGCAAACCCGGGGAACACTGAAGCTTTCTTT
V: TRBV6-1; J: TRBJ1-2; size: NA; length: 15; D: TRBD1; CDR3: CASSEPGGTGVGYTF; DNA: TGTGCCAGCAGTGAACCAGGCGGCACAGGGGTGGGCTACACCTTC
V: TRBV15; J: TRBJ1-4; size: NA; length: 16; D: NA; CDR3: CATSRSAGLDNEKLFF; DNA: TGTGCCACCAGCAGATCCGCAGGGTTAGATAATGAAAAACTGTTTTTT
V: TRBV7-9; J: TRBJ2-5; size: many; length: 13; D: NA; CDR3: CASSLARGETQYF; DNA: TGTGCCAGCAGCTTAGCCAGGGGAGAGACCCAGTACTTC
V: TRBV4-1; J: TRBJ2-1; size: few; length: 16; D: NA; CDR3: CASSQEAVSSYNEQFF; DNA: TGCGCCAGCAGCCAAGAAGCGGTGAGCTCCTACAATGAGCAGTTCTTC
V: TRBV18; J: TRBJ1-1; size: once; length: 16; D: NA; CDR3: CASSPGGHRDNTEAFF; DNA: TGTGCCAGCTCACCAGGTGGGCACAGGGACAACACTGAAGCTTTCTTT
V: TRBV6-5; J: TRBJ1-1; size: few; length: 14; D: TRBD1; CDR3: CASSYEDRDTEAFF; DNA: TGTGCCAGCAGTTACGAGGACAGGGATACTGAAGCTTTCTTT
V: TRBV7-9; J: TRBJ1-4; size: NA; length: 14; D: NA; CDR3: CASSWDGGGEKLFF; DNA: TGTGCCAGCAGTTGGGACGGCGGAGGGGAAAAACTGTTTTTT
V: TRBV6-5; J: TRBJ2-1; size: few; length: 15; D: NA; CDR3: CASSYSRRGGNEQFF; DNA: TGTGCCAGCAGTTACTCGAGAAGGGGGGGGAATGAGCAGTTCTTC
V: TRBV5-6; J: TRBJ2-6; size: few; length: 16; D: NA; CDR3: CASSLMVGSGANVLTF; DNA: TGTGCCAGCAGCCTGATGGTCGGCTCTGGGGCCAACGTCCTGACTTTC
V: TRBV19; J: TRBJ1-1; size: NA; length: 13; D: NA; CDR3: CASSMTVNTEAFF; DNA: TGTGCCAGCAGCATGACAGTGAACACTGAAGCTTTCTTT
V: TRBV19; J: TRBJ2-1; size: NA; length: 12; D: TRBD1; CDR3: CASSPRDSGQFF; DNA: TGTGCCAGTAGTCCGAGGGACAGCGGGCAGTTCTTC
V: TRBV6-5; J: TRBJ2-5; size: NA; length: 15; D: TRBD1; CDR3: CASSPTGESHETQYF; DNA: TGTGCCAGCAGTCCTACAGGGGAAAGCCATGAGACCCAGTACTTC
V: TRBV6-5; J: TRBJ2-2; size: few; length: 14; D: TRBD1; CDR3: CASSYTGGTGELFF; DNA: TGTGCCAGCAGTTACACAGGGGGGACCGGGGAGCTGTTTTTT
V: TRBV19; J: TRBJ2-7; size: NA; length: 15; D: TRBD2; CDR3: CASSMLAGLDYEQYF; DNA: TGTGCCAGTAGTATGCTAGCGGGGCTAGACTACGAGCAGTACTTC
V: TRBV4-3; J: TRBJ1-2; size: once; length: 14; D: NA; CDR3: CASSQGPDSYGYTF; DNA: TGCGCCAGCAGCCAAGGACCGGACAGCTATGGCTACACCTTC
V: TRBV6-1; J: TRBJ2-7; size: NA; length: 15; D: TRBD1; CDR3: CASRIRGQGDYEQYF; DNA: TGTGCCAGCCGGATAAGGGGACAGGGGGATTACGAGCAGTACTTC
V: TRBV5-1; J: TRBJ1-2; size: few; length: 15; D: TRBD1; CDR3: CASSLVPGGDYGYTF; DNA: TGCGCCAGCAGCTTGGTCCCAGGGGGCGACTATGGCTACACCTTC
V: TRBV7-3; J: TRBJ2-3; size: NA; length: 15; D: TRBD2; CDR3: CASSLGGGGTDTQYF; DNA: TGTGCCAGCAGCTTGGGTGGGGGGGGCACAGATACGCAGTATTTT
V: TRBV6-5; J: TRBJ2-2; size: NA; length: 14; D: NA; CDR3: CASSRLGEAGELFF; DNA: TGTGCCAGCAGTCGACTCGGGGAGGCCGGGGAGCTGTTTTTT
V: TRBV19; J: TRBJ1-1; size: NA; length: 14; D: NA; CDR3: CASRSPRVNTEAFF; DNA: TGTGCCAGTAGGTCCCCCAGGGTGAACACTGAAGCTTTCTTT
V: TRBV25-1; J: TRBJ1-4; size: NA; length: 15; D: TRBD1; CDR3: CASSDGTAPNEKLFF; DNA: TGTGCCAGCAGTGACGGGACAGCTCCGAATGAAAAACTGTTTTTT
V: TRBV4-1; J: TRBJ1-4; size: few; length: 17; D: NA; CDR3: CASSQHPLRGVGEKLFF; DNA: TGCGCCAGCAGCCAGCACCCACTTCGGGGGGTAGGTGAAAAACTGTTTTTT
V: TRBV5-1; J: TRBJ1-2; size: NA; length: 16; D: NA; CDR3: CASSLTGQWDNYGYTF; DNA: TGCGCCAGCAGCTTGACAGGACAATGGGATAACTATGGCTACACCTTC
V: TRBV6-1; J: TRBJ2-3; size: few; length: 15; D: TRBD2; CDR3: CASSRDYPGADTQYF; DNA: TGTGCCAGCAGCAGGGACTACCCGGGGGCAGATACGCAGTATTTT
V: TRBV19; J: TRBJ2-5; size: NA; length: 16; D: NA; CDR3: CASSIASAGMRETQYF; DNA: TGTGCCAGTAGTATAGCCTCGGCAGGGATGCGAGAGACCCAGTACTTC
V: TRBV7-2; J: TRBJ2-7; size: NA; length: 12; D: NA; CDR3: CASSSTTYEQYF; DNA: TGTGCCAGCAGCTCCACAACCTACGAGCAGTACTTC
V: TRBV5-1; J: TRBJ2-7; size: NA; length: 15; D: NA; CDR3: CASSPTGGALGEQYF; DNA: TGCGCCAGCTCCCCCACGGGGGGCGCCTTGGGCGAGCAGTACTTC
V: TRBV21-1; J: TRBJ1-1; size: NA; length: 8; D: NA; CDR3: CAQLEAFF; DNA: TGTGCCCAACTCGAAGCTTTCTTT
V: TRBV19; J: TRBJ2-7; size: few; length: 14; D: NA; CDR3: CASSTRGLVYEQYF; DNA: TGTGCCAGTAGTACAAGAGGACTGGTCTACGAGCAGTACTTC
V: TRBV19; J: TRBJ1-5; size: NA; length: 13; D: TRBD1; CDR3: CASRDRGVQPQHF; DNA: TGTGCCAGCCGGGACAGGGGGGTTCAGCCCCAGCATTTT